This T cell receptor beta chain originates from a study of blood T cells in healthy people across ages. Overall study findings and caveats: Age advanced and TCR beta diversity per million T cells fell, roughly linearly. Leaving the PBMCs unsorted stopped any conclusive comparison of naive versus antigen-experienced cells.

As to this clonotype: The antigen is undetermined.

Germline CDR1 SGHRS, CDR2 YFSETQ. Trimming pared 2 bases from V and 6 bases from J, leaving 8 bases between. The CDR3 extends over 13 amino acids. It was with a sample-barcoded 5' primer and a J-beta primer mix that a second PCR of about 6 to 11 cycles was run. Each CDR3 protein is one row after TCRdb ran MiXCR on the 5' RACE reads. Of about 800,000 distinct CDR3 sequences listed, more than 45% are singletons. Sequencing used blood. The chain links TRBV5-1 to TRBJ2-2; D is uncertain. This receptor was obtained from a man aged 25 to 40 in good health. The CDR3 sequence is CASSLNPPGELFF. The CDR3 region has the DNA TGCGCCAGCAGCTTAAATCCACCCGGGGAGCTGTTTTTT.